This entry is about one T cell receptor beta chain. The CDR3 has 14 amino acids. The trim removed 6 bases at V and 5 bases at J, leaving 9 bases unmatched. Germline lookup yields CDR1 LGHNA and CDR2 YNFKEQ. Study processing details: Amplification from reference gene primers served as the basis for estimated nucleated cell counts. The table came from immunoSEQ multiplex PCR; TCRdb's copy has only in-frame clones and leaves some out. V and J calls plus clone size are reproduced from that table; the DNA served to infer D and trimming. The data hold about 99,000 clones, with about 83% observed a single time. The entry originates in a study of blood T cell repertoires in COVID-19. For the study at large: Sources were T cells, B-cell-depleted T cells, or PBMCs; the material itself was cDNA or gDNA.

The chain links TRBV4-2 to TRBJ1-2; TRBD1 matches 7 bases. This receptor was taken from a man between 65 and 79 years old with active or convalescent COVID-19. Sequences were obtained from peripheral blood. The CDR3 spells CASSQRTGLYGYTF. The CDR3 DNA follows: TGTGCCAGCAGTCAACGGACAGGTCTGTATGGCTACACCTTC.